The rows below give T cell receptor beta chains drawn from one sample of a study of control samples from healthy donors and cancer patients. Repertoires were generated with immunoSEQ multiplex PCR, while TCRdb's copy carries only in-frame clones and drops some. The sample has around 170,000 clones, 80% to 90% seen once. Sequencing was done on a sample of blood. These receptors all stem from a woman in her thirties in good health. The conserved cysteine and the conserved F or W are not part of the CDR3 here.

TRBJ1-5	TRBV27	11	ASSGKAGGPQH
TRBJ2-2	TRBV5-1	11	ASRPTGTGELF
TRBJ1-1	TRBV10-3	11	AISDGPNTEAF
TRBJ2-3	TRBV29-1	9	SGGGRDTQY
TRBJ1-2	TRBV2	11	ASSNPTNYGYT
TRBJ2-3	TRBV19	14	ASSGLAGAPADTQY
TRBJ1-5	TRBV30	12	AWNRESGNQPQH
TRBJ1-2	TRBV7-9	12	ASSSPRRVEGYT
TRBJ2-1	TRBV5-1	10	ASSLGATEQF
TRBJ2-2	TRBV6-4	10	ASSSRAGELF
TRBJ1-1	TRBV5-1	12	ASSLAGPNTEAF